This TCR beta chain was identified during a study of blood T cells in healthy people across ages. Germline-derived CDR1 and CDR2 are MGHDK and SYGVNS. The ends were cut back, 1 base at V and 0 bases at J, with 15 bases in the middle. The CDR3 is made up of 17 amino acids. Sample-barcoded 5' priming and a J-beta primer mix drove a second PCR of roughly 7 to 11 cycles. MiXCR, run by TCRdb on the 5' RACE reads, gives a single entry per CDR3 protein. The sample includes around 1,900,000 distinct CDR3 sequences, more than 35% seen only once; the top ten take roughly 23%. This clonotype was seen more than once but under ten times.

This chain uses TRBV25-1 with TRBJ2-5; D remains unclear. The receptor was isolated from a human donor in good health. Sequencing input: blood. Written as DNA, the CDR3 is TGTGCCAGCAGTGAATCTTATCAAGTTGGGTACCAAGAGACCCAGTACTTC. Encoded protein: CASSESYQVGYQETQYF.